This TCR beta chain was recorded in a study of cytomegalovirus exposure and HLA in healthy donors. Separate from the roughly 720-subject first cohort, the 120-subject validation cohort was the one that the donors belonged to. This clone was observed many times. Its antigen is not known. The assay was immunoSEQ multiplex PCR, and TCRdb's table has in-frame clones only and misses some. The table records about 360,000 clones, 80% to 90% of them present only once. Trimming cost V 2 bases and J 8 bases, with 13 bases left between them. This CDR3 has 15 amino acids. The V gene's germline CDR1 is MNHEY and CDR2 SVGAGI. Study-level results: According to a subsequent analysis, TCR clusters identified in the first cohort showed a tendency to co-occur across the approximately 130 validation repertoires. Usually a TCR sequence was rare, but some public TCRs were found in many donors. Cytomegalovirus association was listed for 164 TCR beta chains.

The chain couples TRBV6-5 to TRBJ1-6, with D tentatively TRBD1 (5 bases). Material for sequencing was PBMCs. This TCR was sampled from a woman between 18 and 30 years old in good health and CMV-seronegative. DNA for the CDR3: TGTGCCAGCAGTTACACCTGGGGCTTTGATTCACCCCTCCACTTT. It specifies CASSYTWGFDSPLHF.